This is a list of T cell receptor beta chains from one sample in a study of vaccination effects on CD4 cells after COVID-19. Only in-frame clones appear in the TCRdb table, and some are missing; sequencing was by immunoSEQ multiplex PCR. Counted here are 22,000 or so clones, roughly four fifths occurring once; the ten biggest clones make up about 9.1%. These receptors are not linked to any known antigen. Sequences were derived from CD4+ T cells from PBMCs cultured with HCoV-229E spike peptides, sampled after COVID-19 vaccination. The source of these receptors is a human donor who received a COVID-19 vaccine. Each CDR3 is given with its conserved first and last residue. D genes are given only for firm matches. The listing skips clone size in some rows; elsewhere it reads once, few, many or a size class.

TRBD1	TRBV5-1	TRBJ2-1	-	TGCGCCAGCAGCTCACTAATCACCCCGGGACAGGGGAACAATGAGCAGTTCTTC	CASSSLITPGQGNNEQFF
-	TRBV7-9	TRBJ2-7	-	TGTGCCAGCAGCTTAGGTAGCGGCGGGTCCCACGAGCAGTACTTC	CASSLGSGGSHEQYF
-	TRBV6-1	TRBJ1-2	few	TGTGCCAGCAGTGAACCGGGATGGGGGGCACAGGGAGGCTATGGCTACACCTTC	CASSEPGWGAQGGYGYTF
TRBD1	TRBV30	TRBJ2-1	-	TGTGCCTGGAGTCGAGGTAGGGGGCGATACAATGAGCAGTTCTTC	CAWSRGRGRYNEQFF
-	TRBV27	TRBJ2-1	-	TGTGCCAGCAGTTTATGGTCGGGGACCTACAATGAGCAGTTCTTC	CASSLWSGTYNEQFF
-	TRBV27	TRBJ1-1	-	TGTGCCAGCAGTTCCGACAGAACCTTAAGGAACACTGAAGCTTTCTTT	CASSSDRTLRNTEAFF
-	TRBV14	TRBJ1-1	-	TGTGCCAGCAGCCAGTCGAGAGGATGGGGGACTGAAGCTTTCTTT	CASSQSRGWGTEAFF
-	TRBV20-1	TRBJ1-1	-	TGCAGTGCTAGTCCCCAGAAGAACACTGAAGCTTTCTTT	CSASPQKNTEAFF
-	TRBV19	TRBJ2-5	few	TGTGCCAGTAGTATTAGCCAAACAGGCCAAGAGACCCAGTACTTC	CASSISQTGQETQYF
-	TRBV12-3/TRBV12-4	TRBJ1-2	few	TGTGCCAGTCGGGACACCCACTATGGCTACACCTTC	CASRDTHYGYTF
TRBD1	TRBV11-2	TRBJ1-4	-	TGTGCCAGCAGCCAAACGGGACAGGGAACTAATGAAAAACTGTTTTTT	CASSQTGQGTNEKLFF
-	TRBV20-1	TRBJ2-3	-	TGCAGTGCGGGAGGCACAGATACGCAGTATTTT	CSAGGTDTQYF
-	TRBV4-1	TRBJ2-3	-	TGCGCCAGCAGCCAAGATCTAGGTGGGAATTCGGCAGATACGCAGTATTTT	CASSQDLGGNSADTQYF
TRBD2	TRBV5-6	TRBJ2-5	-	TGTGCCAGCAGCTCACGGACTAGGGGAGAGACCCAGTACTTC	CASSSRTRGETQYF
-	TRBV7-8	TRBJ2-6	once	TGTGCCAGCAGCTTAGTGGGCCGTGGGGCCAACGTCCTGACTTTC	CASSLVGRGANVLTF
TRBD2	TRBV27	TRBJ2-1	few	TGTGCCAGCAGTTTATGGACTAGCGGGGTTGGGTACAATGAGCAGTTCTTC	CASSLWTSGVGYNEQFF
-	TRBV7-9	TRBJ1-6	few	TGTGCCAGCAGCTTAGGTGGGGAATATAATTCACCCCTCCACTTT	CASSLGGEYNSPLHF
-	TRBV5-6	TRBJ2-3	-	TGTGCCAGCATAGGATACACAGATACGCAGTATTTT	CASIGYTDTQYF
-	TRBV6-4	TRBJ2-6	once	TGTGCCAGCGGGATACCGGGACAACGATTACCTGGGGCCAACGTCCTGACTTTC	CASGIPGQRLPGANVLTF
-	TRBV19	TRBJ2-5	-	TGTGCCAGTAGTATAGGGGGGGAGACCCAGTACTTC	CASSIGGETQYF
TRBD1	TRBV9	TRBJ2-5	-	TGTGCCAGCAGTCCCCGTCCTGGGACAGGGAATTCTGGTTCGTCGGAGACCCAGTACTTC	CASSPRPGTGNSGSSETQYF
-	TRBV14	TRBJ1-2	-	TGTGCCAGCAGCGTACAGGGAGGTGGTGTCGTGAGTGGCTACACCTTC	CASSVQGGGVVSGYTF
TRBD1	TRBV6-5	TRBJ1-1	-	TGTGCCAGCAGGACCCCAGGGGGCCCGAACACTGAAGCTTTCTTT	CASRTPGGPNTEAFF
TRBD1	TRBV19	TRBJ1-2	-	TGTGCCAGTAGTAGATCCGGGACAGGGGCCTCTGCGGGGGGCTACACCTTC	CASSRSGTGASAGGYTF
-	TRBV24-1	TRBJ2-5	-	TGTGCCACCAGTGAGTCCGGGGCCCAAGAGACCCAGTACTTC	CATSESGAQETQYF
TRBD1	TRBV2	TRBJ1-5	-	TGTGCCAGCAGTGAGGGGGGAGGGGGCCAGCCCCAGCATTTT	CASSEGGGGQPQHF
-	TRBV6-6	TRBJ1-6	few	TGTGCCAGCCGGTCCGGAACAGGAGTTAATTCACCCCTCCACTTT	CASRSGTGVNSPLHF
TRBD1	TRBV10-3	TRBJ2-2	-	TGTGCCATCAGTGAGTTGGACAGGGACCCCACCGGGGAGCTGTTTTTT	CAISELDRDPTGELFF
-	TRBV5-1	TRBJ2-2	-	TGCGCCAGCCTCGGGAGCAACACCGGGGAGCTGTTTTTT	CASLGSNTGELFF
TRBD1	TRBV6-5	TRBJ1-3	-	TGTGCCAGCAGGATGACAGGGGGCTCTGGAAACACCATATATTTT	CASRMTGGSGNTIYF
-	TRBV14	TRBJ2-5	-	TGTGCCAGCAGCCAAGCTTCCCTGCGGACCCAGTACTTC	CASSQASLRTQYF
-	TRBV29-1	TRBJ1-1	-	TGCAGCGTTCAGCAGACGAACACTGAAGCTTTCTTT	CSVQQTNTEAFF
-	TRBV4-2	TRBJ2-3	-	TGTGCCAGCAGAGGGAGAGGTCCTAGCACAGATACGCAGTATTTT	CASRGRGPSTDTQYF
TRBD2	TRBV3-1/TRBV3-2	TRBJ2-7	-	TGTGCCAGCAGCCAAGTTCTAGCGGGGCCTCGGGTTTCCTACGAGCAGTACTTC	CASSQVLAGPRVSYEQYF
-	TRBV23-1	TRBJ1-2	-	TGCGCCAGCAGGGACCGGGACACCCCCGCTTGTGGCTACACCTTC	CASRDRDTPACGYTF
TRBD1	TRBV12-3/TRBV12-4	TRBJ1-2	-	TGTGCCAGCAGTGGGGGACAGGCCTATGGCTACACCTTC	CASSGGQAYGYTF
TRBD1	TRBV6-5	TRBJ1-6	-	TGTGCCAGCAGTTACTATAGACAGGGTGGATCACCCCTCCACTTT	CASSYYRQGGSPLHF
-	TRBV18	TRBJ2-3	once	TGTGCCAGCTCACCCGGGGGGCGTGTAGATACGCAGTATTTT	CASSPGGRVDTQYF
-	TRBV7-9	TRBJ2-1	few	TGTGCCAGCACCCTCCCCCTTCTAGCCCCCTTGAGTGGTGAGCAGTTCTTC	CASTLPLLAPLSGEQFF
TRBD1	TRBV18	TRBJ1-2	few	TGTGCCAGCTCACCCAAGGACAGGAACTATGGCTACACCTTC	CASSPKDRNYGYTF
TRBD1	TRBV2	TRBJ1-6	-	TGTGCCAGCAGCCCACAAACAGGGGGATCGGATTCACCCCTCCACTTT	CASSPQTGGSDSPLHF
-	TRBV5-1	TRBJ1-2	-	TGCGCCAGCAGCTTGGAGTTGGGGTATGGCTACACCTTC	CASSLELGYGYTF
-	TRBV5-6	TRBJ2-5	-	TGTGCCAGCAGCTTGACTCGGGACGAGGAGACCCAGTACTTC	CASSLTRDEETQYF